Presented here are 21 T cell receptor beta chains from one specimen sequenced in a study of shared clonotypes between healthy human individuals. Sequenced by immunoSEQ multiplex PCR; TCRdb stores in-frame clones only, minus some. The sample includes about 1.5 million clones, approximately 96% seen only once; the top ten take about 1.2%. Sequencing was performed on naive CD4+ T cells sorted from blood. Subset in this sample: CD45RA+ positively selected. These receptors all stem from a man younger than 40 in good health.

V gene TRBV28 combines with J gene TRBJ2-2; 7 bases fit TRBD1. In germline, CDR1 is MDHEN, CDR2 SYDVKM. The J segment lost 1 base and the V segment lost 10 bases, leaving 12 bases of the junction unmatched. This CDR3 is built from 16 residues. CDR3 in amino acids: CATELLSGGNTGELFF. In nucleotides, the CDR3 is TGTGCCACCGAACTCCTATCAGGGGGGAACACCGGGGAGCTGTTTTTT.

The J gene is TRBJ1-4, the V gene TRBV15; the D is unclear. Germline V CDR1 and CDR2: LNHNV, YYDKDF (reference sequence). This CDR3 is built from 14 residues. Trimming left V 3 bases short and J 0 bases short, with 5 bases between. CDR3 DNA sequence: TGTGCCACCAGCAGTCGCCCAACTAATGAAAAACTGTTTTTT. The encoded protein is CATSSRPTNEKLFF.

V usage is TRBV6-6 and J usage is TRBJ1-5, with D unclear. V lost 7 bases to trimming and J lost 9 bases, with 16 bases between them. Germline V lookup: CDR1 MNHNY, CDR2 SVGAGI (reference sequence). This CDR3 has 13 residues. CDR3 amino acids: CASTTEAYRPQHF. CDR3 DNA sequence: TGTGCCAGCACCACAGAGGCGTATCGGCCCCAGCATTTT.

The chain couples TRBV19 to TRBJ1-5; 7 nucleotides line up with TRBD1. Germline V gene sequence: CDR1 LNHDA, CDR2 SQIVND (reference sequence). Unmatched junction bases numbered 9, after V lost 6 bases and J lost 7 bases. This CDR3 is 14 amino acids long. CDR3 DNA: TGTGCCAGTAGCCCGACAGGGAGGGTACAGCCCCAGCATTTT. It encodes CASSPTGRVQPQHF.

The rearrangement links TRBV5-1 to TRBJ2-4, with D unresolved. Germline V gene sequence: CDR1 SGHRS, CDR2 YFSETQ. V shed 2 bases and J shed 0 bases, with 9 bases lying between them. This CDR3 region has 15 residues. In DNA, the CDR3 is TGCGCCAGCAGCTTAATTGAGCGAGCCAAAAACATTCAGTACTTC. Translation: CASSLIERAKNIQYF.

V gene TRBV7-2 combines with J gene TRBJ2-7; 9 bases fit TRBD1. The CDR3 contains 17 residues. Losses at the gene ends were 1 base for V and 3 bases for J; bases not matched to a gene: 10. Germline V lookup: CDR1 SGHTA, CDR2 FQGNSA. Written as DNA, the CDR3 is TGTGCCAGCAGCTTAGAGGGGGGACAGGGAGGGCACTACGAGCAGTACTTC. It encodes CASSLEGGQGGHYEQYF.

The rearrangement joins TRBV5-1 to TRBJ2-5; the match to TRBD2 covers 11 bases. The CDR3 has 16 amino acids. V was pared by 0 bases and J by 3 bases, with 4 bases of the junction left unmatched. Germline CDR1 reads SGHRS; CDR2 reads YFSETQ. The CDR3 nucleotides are TGCGCCAGCAGCTTGGGGCTAGCGGGAGGAGAAGAGACCCAGTACTTC. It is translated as CASSLGLAGGEETQYF.

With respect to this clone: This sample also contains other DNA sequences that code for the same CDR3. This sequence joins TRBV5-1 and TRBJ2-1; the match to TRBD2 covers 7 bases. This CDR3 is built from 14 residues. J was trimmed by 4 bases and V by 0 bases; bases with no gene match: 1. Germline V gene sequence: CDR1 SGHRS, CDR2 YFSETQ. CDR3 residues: CASSLASGYNEQFF. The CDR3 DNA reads TGCGCCAGCAGCTTGGCTAGCGGTTACAATGAGCAGTTCTTC.

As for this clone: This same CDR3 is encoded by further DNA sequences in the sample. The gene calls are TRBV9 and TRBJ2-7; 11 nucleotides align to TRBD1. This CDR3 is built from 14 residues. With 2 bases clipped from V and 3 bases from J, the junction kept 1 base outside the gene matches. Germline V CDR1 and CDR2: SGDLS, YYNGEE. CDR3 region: CASSVGQGDYEQYF. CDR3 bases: TGTGCCAGCAGCGTGGGACAGGGGGACTACGAGCAGTACTTC.

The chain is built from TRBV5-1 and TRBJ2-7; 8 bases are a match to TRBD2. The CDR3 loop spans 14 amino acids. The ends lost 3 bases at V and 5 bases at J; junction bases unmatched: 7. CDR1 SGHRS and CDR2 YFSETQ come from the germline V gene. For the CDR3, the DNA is TGCGCCAGCAGCTCGATAGCGGGGAGGAACGAGCAGTACTTC. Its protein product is CASSSIAGRNEQYF.

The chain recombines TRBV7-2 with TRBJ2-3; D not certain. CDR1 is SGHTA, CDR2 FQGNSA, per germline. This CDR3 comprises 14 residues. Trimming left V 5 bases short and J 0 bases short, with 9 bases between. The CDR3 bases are TGTGCCAGCAGCAGGTCTAGGAGCACAGATACGCAGTATTTT. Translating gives CASSRSRSTDTQYF.

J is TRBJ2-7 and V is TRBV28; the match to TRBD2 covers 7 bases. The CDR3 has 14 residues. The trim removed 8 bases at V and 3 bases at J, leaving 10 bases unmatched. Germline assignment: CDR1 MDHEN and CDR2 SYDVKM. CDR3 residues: CASGRGGGLYEQYF. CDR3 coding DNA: TGTGCCAGCGGACGCGGGGGAGGGCTCTACGAGCAGTACTTC.

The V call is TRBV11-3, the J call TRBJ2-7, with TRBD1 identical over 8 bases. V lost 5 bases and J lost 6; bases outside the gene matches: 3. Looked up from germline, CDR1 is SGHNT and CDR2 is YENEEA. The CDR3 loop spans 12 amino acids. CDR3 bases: TGTGCCAGCAGCGAGGGGACAGGCGAGCAGTACTTC. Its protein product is CASSEGTGEQYF.

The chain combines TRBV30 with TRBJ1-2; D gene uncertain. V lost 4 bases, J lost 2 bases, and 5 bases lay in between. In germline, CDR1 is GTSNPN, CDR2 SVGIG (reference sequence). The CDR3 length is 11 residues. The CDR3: CAWNLNYGYTF. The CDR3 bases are TGTGCCTGGAATTTGAACTATGGCTACACCTTC.

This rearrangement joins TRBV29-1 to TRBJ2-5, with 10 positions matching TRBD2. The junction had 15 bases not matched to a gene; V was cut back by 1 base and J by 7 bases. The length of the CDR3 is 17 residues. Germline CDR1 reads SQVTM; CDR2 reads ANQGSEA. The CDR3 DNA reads TGCAGCGTTGAAGGTGGGGGGAGCGGGAGGGCCTTGGGGACCCAGTACTTC. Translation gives CSVEGGGSGRALGTQYF. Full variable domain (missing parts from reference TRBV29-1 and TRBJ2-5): SAVISQKPSRDICQRGTSLTIQCQVDSQVTMMFWYRQQPGQSLTLIATANQGSEATYESGFVIDKFPISRPNLTFSTLTVSNMSPEDSSIYLCSVEGGGSGRALGTQYFGPGTRLLVL.

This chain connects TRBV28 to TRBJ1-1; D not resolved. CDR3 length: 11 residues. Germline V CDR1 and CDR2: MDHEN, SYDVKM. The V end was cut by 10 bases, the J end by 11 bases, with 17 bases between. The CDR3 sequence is CATLRPSSAFF. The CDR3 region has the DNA TGTGCCACCCTAAGGCCATCCTCCGCTTTCTTT.

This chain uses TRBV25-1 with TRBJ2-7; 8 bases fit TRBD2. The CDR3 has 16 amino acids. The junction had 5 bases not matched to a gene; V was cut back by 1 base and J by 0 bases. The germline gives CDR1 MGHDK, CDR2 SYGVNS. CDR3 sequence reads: CASSESGGRISYEQYF. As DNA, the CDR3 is TGTGCCAGCAGTGAATCCGGCGGGAGGATCTCCTACGAGCAGTACTTC.

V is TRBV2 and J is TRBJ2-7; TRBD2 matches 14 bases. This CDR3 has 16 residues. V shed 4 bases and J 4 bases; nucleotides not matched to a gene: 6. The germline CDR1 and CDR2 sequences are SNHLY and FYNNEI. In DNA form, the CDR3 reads TGTGCCAGCAGTGTAGGGACTAGCGGGAGTGAGTACGAGCAGTACTTC. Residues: CASSVGTSGSEYEQYF.

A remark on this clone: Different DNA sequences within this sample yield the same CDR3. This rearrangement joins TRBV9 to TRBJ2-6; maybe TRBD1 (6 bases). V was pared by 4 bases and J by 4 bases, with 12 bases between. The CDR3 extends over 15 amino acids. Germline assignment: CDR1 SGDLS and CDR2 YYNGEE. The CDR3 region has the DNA TGTGCCAGCAGCCTACAGGGCTCCGGGGCCAACGTCCTGACTTTC. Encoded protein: CASSLQGSGANVLTF.

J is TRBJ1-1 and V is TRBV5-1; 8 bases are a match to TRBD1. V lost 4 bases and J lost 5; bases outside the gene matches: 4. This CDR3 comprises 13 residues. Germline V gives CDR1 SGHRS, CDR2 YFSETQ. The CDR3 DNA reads TGCGCCAGCAGCCAGGGGGCGCGGACTGAAGCTTTCTTT. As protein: CASSQGARTEAFF.

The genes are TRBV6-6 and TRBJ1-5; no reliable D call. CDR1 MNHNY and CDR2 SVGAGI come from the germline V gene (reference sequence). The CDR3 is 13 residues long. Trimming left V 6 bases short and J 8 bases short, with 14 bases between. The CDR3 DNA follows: TGTGCCAGCAGGGGATCCGTGGGCGAGCCCCAGCATTTT. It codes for CASRGSVGEPQHF.